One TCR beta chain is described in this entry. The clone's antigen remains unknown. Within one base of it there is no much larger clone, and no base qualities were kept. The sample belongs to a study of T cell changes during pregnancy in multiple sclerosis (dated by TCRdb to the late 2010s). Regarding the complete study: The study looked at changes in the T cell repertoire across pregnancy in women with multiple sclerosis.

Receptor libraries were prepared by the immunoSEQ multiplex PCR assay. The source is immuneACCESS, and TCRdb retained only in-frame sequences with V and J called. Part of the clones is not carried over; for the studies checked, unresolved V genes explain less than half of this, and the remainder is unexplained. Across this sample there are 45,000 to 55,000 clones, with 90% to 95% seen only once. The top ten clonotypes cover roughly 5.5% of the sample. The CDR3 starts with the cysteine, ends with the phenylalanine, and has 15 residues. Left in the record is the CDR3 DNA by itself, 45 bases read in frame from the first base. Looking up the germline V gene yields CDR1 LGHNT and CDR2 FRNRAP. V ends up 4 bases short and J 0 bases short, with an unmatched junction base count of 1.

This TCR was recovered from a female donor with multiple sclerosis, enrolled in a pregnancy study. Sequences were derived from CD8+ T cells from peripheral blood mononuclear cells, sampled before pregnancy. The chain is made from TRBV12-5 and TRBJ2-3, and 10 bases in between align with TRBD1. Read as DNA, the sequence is TGTGCTAGTGGTTCGGGACAGGGGAGCACAGATACGCAGTATTTT. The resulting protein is CASGSGQGSTDTQYF.